A single sample is the source of the 14 T cell receptor beta chains below, sequenced in a study of shared clonotypes between healthy human individuals. Some clones are missing from TCRdb's copy, which holds only in-frame ones; the method was immunoSEQ multiplex PCR. The table records over 950,000 clones, approximately 80% of them present only once. The material sequenced was memory CD4+ T cells from PBMCs. The subset here: CD45RA-negative fraction. These receptors were obtained from a man aged 18 to 30 in good health. Some clones in this sample may be carry-over from other donors' samples.

The chain uses TRBV7-9 and TRBJ2-5, with D perhaps given as TRBD1 or TRBD2 (5 bases each). The CDR3 length is 13 residues. CDR1 SEHNR and CDR2 FQNEAQ come from the germline V gene (reference sequence). Trimming shortened V by 0 bases and J by 5 bases, and 7 bases separated the two germline ends. CDR3 coding DNA: TGTGCCAGCAGCTTAGCGGGGGTGGAGACCCAGTACTTC. Residues: CASSLAGVETQYF.

The chain joins TRBV4-3 to TRBJ2-3; possible D gene TRBD2, 5 bases. The CDR3 runs 16 residues. Trimming took off 2 bases at V and 2 bases at J, with 14 bases between the two ends. Germline V lookup: CDR1 LGHNA, CDR2 YSLEER. CDR3 coding DNA: TGCGCCAGCAGCCAACTAGCAGCGATATCCACAGATACGCAGTATTTT. This codes for CASSQLAAISTDTQYF.

V usage is TRBV20-1 and J usage is TRBJ1-2; D might be TRBD1 (6 bases). V dropped 6 bases and J dropped 8 bases, with 13 bases sitting between them. The germline CDR1 and CDR2 sequences are DFQATT and SNEGSKA (reference sequence). This CDR3 is built from 11 residues. In DNA form, the CDR3 reads TGCAGTGCAAACACCAGGGGAGGCTACACCTTC. Translating it yields CSANTRGGYTF.

The V and J genes are TRBV28 and TRBJ1-1; D is possibly TRBD1 (5 bases). Trimming left V 5 bases short and J 11 bases short, with 18 bases between. The CDR3 extends over 13 amino acids. Germline V gene lookup returns CDR1 MDHEN and CDR2 SYDVKM. Here the CDR3 DNA reads TGTGCCAGCAGTCTCCGGGACCTAAGACAGGCTTTCTTT. This codes for CASSLRDLRQAFF.

As to this clone: Different DNA sequences within this sample yield the same CDR3. The V call is TRBV5-1, the J call TRBJ1-1, with D unclear. Germline assignment: CDR1 SGHRS and CDR2 YFSETQ. There are 13 residues in the CDR3. V lost 4 bases, J lost 0 bases, and 7 bases lay in between. CDR3 DNA: TGCGCCAGCAGCCTGACTGTGAACACTGAAGCTTTCTTT. It yields the protein CASSLTVNTEAFF.

Comment on this clone: Other DNA sequences within the sample encode an identical CDR3. This sequence joins TRBV18 and TRBJ2-7; 9 positions match TRBD1. Losses at the gene ends were 3 bases for V and 1 base for J; bases not matched to a gene: 1. Germline loops: CDR1 KGHSH, CDR2 LQKENI. The CDR3 is made up of 14 amino acids. The CDR3 here is CASSPGQGSYEQYF. CDR3 in DNA: TGTGCCAGCTCACCTGGACAGGGGTCCTACGAGCAGTACTTC.

J is TRBJ2-7 and V is TRBV23-1; 9 positions agree with TRBD1. TRBV23-1 is given ORF status, its function remaining uncertain. CDR3 size: 17 residues. The V segment lost 4 bases and the J segment 4 bases; nucleotides outside the gene matches: 14. CDR3 loop: CASSPFVVGQGRYEQYF. CDR3 DNA sequence: TGCGCCAGCAGTCCGTTTGTCGTCGGACAGGGGCGGTACGAGCAGTACTTC.

DNA of the CDR3: TGTGCCAGCAGTGATTGGGGATTCAATCAGCCCCAGCATTTT. This gives the protein CASSDWGFNQPQHF. V is TRBV6-1 and J is TRBJ1-5, with D unclear. V was clipped by 3 bases and J by 3 bases, with 9 bases between them. The CDR3 contains 14 residues. Germline loops: CDR1 MNHNS, CDR2 SASEGT.

The J gene is TRBJ2-7, the V gene TRBV28; 8 bases agree with TRBD2. CDR1 is MDHEN and CDR2 is SYDVKM in the germline V gene. J lost 1 base, V lost 5 bases, and 7 bases had no gene match. This CDR3 region has 15 residues. The CDR3, as DNA: TGTGCCAGCAGTCCCTCTAGCGGGCGATCCTACGAGCAGTACTTC. Translation: CASSPSSGRSYEQYF.

This clone appeared once. The rearrangement links TRBV19 to TRBJ2-7; TRBD2 matches 8 bases. Germline CDR1 is LNHDA and CDR2 is SQIVND (reference sequence). V lost 1 base to trimming and J lost 2 bases; unmatched junction nucleotides: 1. The CDR3 length is 14 residues. CDR3 loop: CASSIVRGAYEQYF. CDR3 DNA sequence: TGTGCCAGTAGTATAGTGCGGGGGGCCTACGAGCAGTACTTC.

V and J are TRBV28 and TRBJ1-2; unclear D gene. The germline V gene has CDR1 MDHEN and CDR2 SYDVKM. V lost 5 bases to trimming and J lost 8 bases, with 12 bases between them. The CDR3 is 12 amino acids. CDR3 coding DNA: TGTGCCAGCAGTCCAGACACGCGGGGCTACACCTTC. Amino acid sequence: CASSPDTRGYTF.

This clone was detected a few times. This likely stems from a read error, as it lies one base from a far larger clone. This chain links TRBV7-9 with TRBJ1-1, with D unclear. The length of the CDR3 is 13 residues. CDR1 SEHNR and CDR2 FQNEAQ come from the germline V gene (reference sequence). CDR3 in amino acids: CASSLDMNTEALF. Written as DNA, the CDR3 is TGTGCCAGCAGCTTAGACATGAACACTGAAGCTTTATTT.

V is TRBV5-6 and J is TRBJ1-2, with unresolved D. This CDR3 spans 13 amino acids. V was clipped by 4 bases and J by 8 bases, with 15 bases between them. Germline assignment: CDR1 SGHDT and CDR2 YYEEEE. The chain's CDR3 is CASSGDGSPGYTF. CDR3 DNA: TGTGCCAGCAGCGGCGACGGATCCCCAGGCTACACCTTC.

This clone was counted a single time. This sequence joins TRBV30 and TRBJ2-7; D may match TRBD1 or TRBD2 (5 bases each). Looked up from germline, CDR1 is GTSNPN and CDR2 is SVGIG (reference sequence). This CDR3 spans 15 amino acids. V was shortened by 4 bases and J by 4 bases, with 20 bases between the two germline ends. The DNA for the CDR3 is TGTGCCTGGACCGTTAAGGGGACCCAGAGGTACGAGCAGTACTTC. Its translation: CAWTVKGTQRYEQYF. The complete variable domain, with remaining parts taken from reference TRBV30 and TRBJ2-7, reads SQTIHQWPATLVQPVGSPLSLECTVEGTSNPNLYWYRQAAGRGLQLLFYSVGIGQISSEVPQNLSASRPQDRQFILSSKKLLLSDSGFYLCAWTVKGTQRYEQYFGPGTRLTVT.